Below are 9 T cell receptor beta chains sequenced from a single sample in a study of cytomegalovirus exposure and HLA in healthy donors. Primers: 60 Vbeta forward and 13 Jbeta reverse. Data came from immunoSEQ multiplex PCR; TCRdb stores just in-frame clones and leaves some out. The sample shows around 88,000 clones, under 80% of them seen only once. The sequenced sample consisted of PBMCs. These receptors all come from a male donor in good health and CMV-seronegative.

The chain couples TRBV9 to TRBJ2-7, with 7 bases fitting TRBD2. Germline CDR1 SGDLS, CDR2 YYNGEE. This CDR3 has 14 residues. The V segment lost 3 bases and the J segment 3 bases; nucleotides outside the gene matches: 6. The CDR3 loop reads CASSEGGSGYEQYF. As DNA, the CDR3 is TGTGCCAGCAGCGAGGGCGGGAGTGGCTACGAGCAGTACTTC.

The sample holds many counts of this clone. This CDR3 is also generated by other DNA sequences in the sample. The chain is built from TRBV6-1 and TRBJ1-5, with TRBD1 matching over 10 bases. CDR1 is MNHNS and CDR2 is SASEGT in the germline V gene. V was pared by 2 bases and J by 4 bases, with 5 bases of the junction left unmatched. The CDR3 consists of 16 residues. The CDR3 bases are TGTGCCAGCAGTGAATGGAGGGGACAGGGGAATCAGCCCCAGCATTTT. It yields the protein CASSEWRGQGNQPQHF.

The chain links TRBV5-1 to TRBJ2-3; TRBD2 matches 12 bases. Germline V gene lookup returns CDR1 SGHRS and CDR2 YFSETQ. The length of the CDR3 is 17 residues. V was clipped by 3 bases and J by 7 bases; unmatched bases: 12. CDR3 bases: TGCGCCAGCAGCTCGCCCCGACTAGCGGGAGTGGAGAATACGCAGTATTTT. This encodes CASSSPRLAGVENTQYF.

This clone was observed a handful of times. This chain links TRBV11-2 with TRBJ1-6; D may be TRBD1 (6 bases). V gave up 1 base and J gave up 9 bases, with 16 bases separating them. The CDR3 is 16 amino acids. Looked up from germline, CDR1 is SGHAT and CDR2 is FQNNGV. The CDR3: CASSLVTGSASSPLHF. The CDR3 nucleotides are TGTGCCAGCAGCTTAGTAACAGGGTCAGCAAGTTCACCCCTCCACTTT.

This clone appeared a few times. This sequence joins TRBV28 and TRBJ2-7; TRBD2 matches at 9 bases. The V gene's germline CDR1 is MDHEN and CDR2 SYDVKM. Germline trimming cut 7 bases from V and 2 bases from J; bases unmatched to any gene: 12. This CDR3 region has 16 residues. CDR3 region: CASTGGRALVAYEQYF. CDR3 nucleotide sequence: TGTGCCAGCACAGGCGGGAGGGCCTTGGTAGCCTACGAGCAGTACTTC.

The chain recombines TRBV7-6 with TRBJ2-5; D is possibly TRBD1 (7 bases). V was clipped by 5 bases and J by 4 bases, with 14 bases between them. Germline V gene sequence: CDR1 SGHVS, CDR2 FNYEAQ. There are 14 residues in the CDR3. The CDR3 DNA reads TGTGCCAGCAGCCCCCAGGGGGGCATAGAGACCCAGTACTTC. It is translated as CASSPQGGIETQYF.

The V call is TRBV9, the J call TRBJ1-6, with D possibly matching TRBD1 (5 bases). Looked up from germline, CDR1 is SGDLS and CDR2 is YYNGEE. The CDR3 contains 13 residues. Trimming cost V 3 bases and J 7 bases, with 8 bases left between them. The CDR3 sequence: CASSGGENSPLHF. DNA of the CDR3: TGTGCCAGCAGCGGGGGGGAGAATTCACCCCTCCACTTT.

The rearrangement uses TRBV6-5 and TRBJ1-2, with D maybe TRBD1 (6 bases). V lost 6 bases and J lost 0, with 8 bases in between. CDR1 MNHEY and CDR2 SVGAGI come from the germline V gene. This CDR3 has 13 amino acids. The CDR3 DNA is TGTGCCAGCAGGGACAGTACTAACTATGGCTACACCTTC. It is translated as CASRDSTNYGYTF.

This chain connects TRBV11-2 to TRBJ2-2; 7 bases match TRBD2. This CDR3 contains 17 residues. With 1 base clipped from V and 3 bases from J, the junction kept 8 bases outside the gene matches. Germline assignment: CDR1 SGHAT and CDR2 FQNNGV. The CDR3 coding sequence is TGTGCCAGCAGCTTAGTGGGCGGGAGCTCGGACACCGGGGAGCTGTTTTTT. It translates to CASSLVGGSSDTGELFF.